This T cell receptor (beta chain) emerged from a study of blood T cell repertoires in COVID-19. Study-level background: The analysed material was cDNA or gDNA that came from T cells, B-cell-depleted T cells, or PBMCs.

The trim removed 5 bases at V and 5 bases at J, leaving 10 bases unmatched. Germline lookup yields CDR1 SEHNR and CDR2 FQNEAQ (reference sequence). The CDR3 loop spans 16 amino acids. The authors' processing: Amplification of reference gene primers was used by the study to estimate nucleated cell counts. TCRdb's copy holds only in-frame clones and misses some; the assay was immunoSEQ multiplex PCR. V and J calls and clone size are those listed in that table; D and trimming were worked out from the DNA. Of under 250,000 clones detected, approximately 80% appear once; the ten largest clones hold 5% to 6.5%.

Sequenced input: peripheral blood. The sequence was collected from a woman aged 55-70 years who had recovered from COVID-19. The chain has TRBV7-9 and TRBJ2-1, with 9 bases aligning to TRBD1. The CDR3 protein is CASSVHRGPNHNEQFF. CDR3 bases: TGTGCCAGCAGCGTACACAGGGGGCCCAACCACAATGAGCAGTTCTTC.